This TCR beta chain is from a study of graft-versus-host responses after intestinal transplantation. Study-level information: Transplant types were multivisceral, liver-intestinal, or isolated intestinal.

In this sample, this clone turned up a few times. The protocol was immunoSEQ multiplex PCR, while the TCRdb copy is restricted to in-frame clones and leaves out a portion. The data hold 8,000 to 13,000 clones, with 30% to 40% observed a single time. Plated together were some 200,000 CFSE-labeled responder cells and some 200,000 irradiated, violet-dye-labeled stimulator cells. The CDR3 consists of 18 residues. Trimming took 2 bases from V and 0 from J, leaving 14 bases between them. Germline lookup yields CDR1 SGHAT and CDR2 FQNNGV. The J gene is TRBJ1-6, the V gene TRBV11-2; D is undetermined. This sample comprised alloreactive CD4+ T cells from a mixed lymphocyte reaction culture, obtained before transplantation. Subset noted: CFSE-low proliferating T cells sorted from roughly six-day pre-transplant mixed lymphocyte reaction (GvH or HvG direction). The source of this sequence is a human patient who was an organ donor for intestinal transplantation. Here the CDR3 DNA reads TGTGCCAGCAGCTTAAGCACAACAACGACCTCCTATAATTCACCCCTCCACTTT. Residues: CASSLSTTTTSYNSPLHF.